This T cell receptor (beta chain) was sequenced during a study of siplizumab effects on memory and regulatory T cells. Whole-study results and caveats: Neither a naive nor a memory phenotype was assignable to roughly 80-95% of proliferating CD4+ or CD8+ clones. Proliferating Tregs taken from siplizumab cultures were not shown to have a confirmed suppressive function.

The germline gives CDR1 KGHSH, CDR2 LQKENI. V lost 2 bases, J lost 0 bases, and 11 bases lay in between. The CDR3 runs 16 residues. About this clone: Its antigen is as yet unknown.

The repertoire was sequenced with immunoSEQ multiplex PCR; TCRdb's copy has only in-frame clones and lacks some. The repertoire has about 120,000 clones, 80% to 95% of them found once; the top ten carry roughly 0.17%. Specimen: non-Treg CD4+ T cells sorted from blood. The receptor was derived from a human donor in good health. This rearrangement joins TRBV18 to TRBJ1-5; D may be TRBD1 (6 bases). CDR3 bases: TGTGCCAGCTCACCATCAGGGGTAAATAGCAATCAGCCCCAGCATTTT. Translating it yields CASSPSGVNSNQPQHF.